This TCR beta chain came from a study of lymphopenia after photon versus proton radiotherapy. Germline V lookup: CDR1 MNHNS, CDR2 SASEGT. This CDR3 has 10 residues. The germline V and J ends were trimmed by 9 bases and 5 bases, with 7 bases remaining between them. Clones were read by immunoSEQ multiplex PCR, and TCRdb kept only the in-frame ones, dropping some. The sample lists about 16,000 clones; 65% to 90% were seen once. V and J are TRBV6-1 and TRBJ2-5, with D unclear. The TCR comes from a man between 65 and 85 years old with pancreatic cancer. The sequences come from peripheral blood, collected from a patient treated with proton-based radiotherapy. The DNA for the CDR3 is TGTGCCAGGGTTGAGGAGACCCAGTACTTC. This sequence encodes CARVEETQYF.